This is a list of T cell receptor beta chains from one sample in a study of glioma-infiltrating T cells after dendritic cell vaccination. The table came from immunoSEQ multiplex PCR; TCRdb's copy has only in-frame clones and leaves some out. The sample lists 75,000 to 95,000 clones; over 75% were seen once. Sequences were derived from blood, sampled after dendritic cell vaccination. These receptors came from a human donor with glioblastoma. The CDR3 runs from the conserved cysteine through the conserved F or W. The D gene is left open where the match is weak. Clone size is not always given. Where it is, it says once, few, many or a class for expanded clones.

>TRBV2|NA|TRBJ2-7|TRBD2
TGTGCCAGCAGTCTAGCGGGGGGCCATTCCTACGAGCAGTACTTC
CASSLAGGHSYEQYF
>TRBV19|NA|TRBJ2-5|TRBD2
TGTGCCAGTAGTATCTTCCCGGGGGTAGCGGGGCAAGAGACCCAGTACTTC
CASSIFPGVAGQETQYF
>TRBV9|NA|TRBJ1-3|NA
TGTGCCAGCAGCCCCCGAGGGAACTCTGGAAACACCATATATTTT
CASSPRGNSGNTIYF
>TRBV2|NA|TRBJ2-1|NA
TGTGCCAGCAGTGGTGGGCGGACAGAGCAGTTCTTC
CASSGGRTEQFF
>TRBV28|NA|TRBJ1-3|TRBD1
TGTGCCAGCAGTTTGGCCGGGACAGCCCGAAACACCATATATTTT
CASSLAGTARNTIYF
>TRBV28|NA|TRBJ1-3|TRBD1
TGTGCCAGCAGTTCCGCCTCAGGGGGAGGAAACACCATATATTTT
CASSSASGGGNTIYF
>TRBV5-4|NA|TRBJ2-2|NA
TGTGCCAGTACAGAGAGCTTTAACACCGGGGAGCTGTTTTTT
CASTESFNTGELFF
>TRBV9|NA|TRBJ2-5|NA
TGTGCCAGCAGCGTAGCTATGGTAGAGACCCAGTACTTC
CASSVAMVETQYF
>TRBV6-8|NA|TRBJ1-2|NA
TGTGCCAGCAGTCCCCGTAGAGCTTTC
CASSPRRAF
>TRBV25-1|NA|TRBJ2-3|TRBD1
TGTGCCAGCACGGGTAGCCCGACAGGGGACACAGATACGCAGTATTTT
CASTGSPTGDTDTQYF
>TRBV14|NA|TRBJ2-5|NA
TGTGCCAGCAGCCAAGATCAGGGGACGTTGGAGACCCAGTACTTC
CASSQDQGTLETQYF
>TRBV18|NA|TRBJ1-2|NA
TGTGCCAGCTCGTCCGCGACAGCCTATGGCTACACCTTC
CASSSATAYGYTF
>TRBV5-1|NA|TRBJ2-2|NA
TGCGCCAGCAGCTTAGGTGGGGCACCCGGGGAGCTGTTTTTT
CASSLGGAPGELFF
>TRBV5-1|once|TRBJ2-3|TRBD1
TGCGCCAGCAGCCGGGACAGGTACACAGATACGCAGTATTTT
CASSRDRYTDTQYF
>TRBV7-2|NA|TRBJ2-1|TRBD2
TGTGCCAGCAGCCCGACTAGCGGGAGAGGTAGTGAGCAGTTCTTC
CASSPTSGRGSEQFF
>TRBV5-1|NA|TRBJ1-2|NA
TGCGCCAGCAGTCGGGGGGGCTATGGCTACACCTTC
CASSRGGYGYTF
>TRBV6-1|NA|TRBJ2-7|NA
TGTGCCAGCAGTGAAATGGGACAACTCTACGAGCAGTACTTC
CASSEMGQLYEQYF
>TRBV5-1|many|TRBJ1-3|NA
TGCGCCAGCAGCAGAGAACAGGGAAACACCATATATTTT
CASSREQGNTIYF
>TRBV14|few|TRBJ2-5|TRBD1
TGTGCCAGCAGCCGGATCACAGGGGGCGTAGAGACCCAGTACTTC
CASSRITGGVETQYF
>TRBV4-1|once|TRBJ1-2|TRBD1
TGCGCCAGCAGCCAAGATTTGACCAGGGGGCGGAACTATGGCTACACCTTC
CASSQDLTRGRNYGYTF
>TRBV2|NA|TRBJ1-3|NA
TGTGCCAGCAGTGAATTAGCAGCGACTGGAAACACCATATATTTT
CASSELAATGNTIYF
>TRBV19|once|TRBJ1-2|NA
TGTGCCAGCCGGCAAAAGGGAGAGGGCTACACCTTC
CASRQKGEGYTF
>TRBV18|NA|TRBJ2-1|NA
TGTGCCAGCTCACCATCAGGGAGGAATGAGCAGTTCTTC
CASSPSGRNEQFF
>TRBV14|once|TRBJ2-5|NA
TGTGCCAGCAGTCTAGCCGAGACCCAGTACTTC
CASSLAETQYF
>TRBV30|NA|TRBJ2-1|TRBD2
TGTGCCTGGGCAACCGGGACTAGCGGGTACAATGAGCAGTTCTTC
CAWATGTSGYNEQFF
>TRBV7-9|NA|TRBJ2-2|NA
TGTGCCAGCAGCTTAGCGGGGGGAACCGGGGAGCTGTTTTTT
CASSLAGGTGELFF
>TRBV11-2|NA|TRBJ1-5|NA
TGTGCCAGCAGCTGGTTGGGGGAGGATCAGCCCCAGCATTTT
CASSWLGEDQPQHF